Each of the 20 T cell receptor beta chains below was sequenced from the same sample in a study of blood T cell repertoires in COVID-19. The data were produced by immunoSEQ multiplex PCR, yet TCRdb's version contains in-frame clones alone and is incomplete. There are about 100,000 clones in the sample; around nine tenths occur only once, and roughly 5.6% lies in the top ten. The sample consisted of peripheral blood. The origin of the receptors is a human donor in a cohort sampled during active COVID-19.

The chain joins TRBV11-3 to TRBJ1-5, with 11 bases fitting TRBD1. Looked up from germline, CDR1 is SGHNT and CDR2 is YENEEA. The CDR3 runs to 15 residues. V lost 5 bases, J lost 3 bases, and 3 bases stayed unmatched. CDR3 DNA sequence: TGTGCCAGCAGCCCGGACAGGGGGCTCAATCAGCCCCAGCATTTT. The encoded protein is CASSPDRGLNQPQHF.

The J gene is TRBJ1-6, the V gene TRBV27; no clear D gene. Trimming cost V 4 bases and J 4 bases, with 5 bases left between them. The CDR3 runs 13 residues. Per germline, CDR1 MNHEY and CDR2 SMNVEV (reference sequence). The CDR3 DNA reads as TGTGCCAGCAGTTACAAATATAATTCACCCCTCCACTTT. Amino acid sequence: CASSYKYNSPLHF.

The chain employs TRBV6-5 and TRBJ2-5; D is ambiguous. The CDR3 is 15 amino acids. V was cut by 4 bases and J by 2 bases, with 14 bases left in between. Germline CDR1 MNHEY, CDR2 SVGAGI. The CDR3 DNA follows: TGTGCCAGCAGTTCAGGCAGAAACTCACAAGAGACCCAGTACTTC. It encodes CASSSGRNSQETQYF.

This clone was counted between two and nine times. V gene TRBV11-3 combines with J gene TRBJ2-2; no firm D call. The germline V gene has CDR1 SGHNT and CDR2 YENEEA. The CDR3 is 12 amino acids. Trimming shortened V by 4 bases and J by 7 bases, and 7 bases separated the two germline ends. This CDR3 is CASSSMRGELFF. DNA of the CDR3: TGTGCCAGCAGCTCTATGCGCGGGGAGCTGTTTTTT.

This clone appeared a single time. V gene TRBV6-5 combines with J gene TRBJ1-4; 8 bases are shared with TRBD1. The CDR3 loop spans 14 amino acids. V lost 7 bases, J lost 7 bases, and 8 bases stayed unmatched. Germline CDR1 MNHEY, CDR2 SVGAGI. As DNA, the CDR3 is TGTGCCAGCAAGATGGACAGGGATTTTGAAAAACTGTTTTTT. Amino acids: CASKMDRDFEKLFF.

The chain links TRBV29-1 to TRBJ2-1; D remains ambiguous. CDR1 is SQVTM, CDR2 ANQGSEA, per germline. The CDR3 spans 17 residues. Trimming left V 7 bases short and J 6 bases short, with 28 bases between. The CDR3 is CSAGYPSVSSRGNEQFF. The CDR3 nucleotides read TGCAGCGCCGGTTACCCCTCAGTTAGCAGTAGAGGCAATGAGCAGTTCTTC.

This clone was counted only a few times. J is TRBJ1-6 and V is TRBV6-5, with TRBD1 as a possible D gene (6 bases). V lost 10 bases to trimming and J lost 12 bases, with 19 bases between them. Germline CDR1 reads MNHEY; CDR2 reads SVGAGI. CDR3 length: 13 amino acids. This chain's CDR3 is CATLGGRGLPLHF. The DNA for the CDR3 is TGTGCCACCTTAGGGGGTAGGGGCCTACCCCTCCACTTT.

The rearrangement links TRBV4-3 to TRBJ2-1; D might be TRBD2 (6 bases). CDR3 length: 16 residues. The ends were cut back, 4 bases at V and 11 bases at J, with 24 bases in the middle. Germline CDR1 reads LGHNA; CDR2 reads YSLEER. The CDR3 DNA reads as TGCGCCAGCAGCCTCAATGGAGGGCAAGCCCAGGTAAAGCAGTTCTTC. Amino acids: CASSLNGGQAQVKQFF.

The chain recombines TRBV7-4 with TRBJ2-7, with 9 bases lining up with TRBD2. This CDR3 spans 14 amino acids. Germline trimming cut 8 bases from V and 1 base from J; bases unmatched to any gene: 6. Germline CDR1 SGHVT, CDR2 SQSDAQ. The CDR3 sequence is CASSRGRGSYEQYF. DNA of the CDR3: TGTGCCAGCTCCCGCGGGAGGGGATCCTACGAGCAGTACTTC.

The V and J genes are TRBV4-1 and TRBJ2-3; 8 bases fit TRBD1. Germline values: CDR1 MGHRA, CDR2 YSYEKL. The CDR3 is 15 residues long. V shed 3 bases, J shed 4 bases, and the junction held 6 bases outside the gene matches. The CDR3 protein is CASSHWDRSADTQYF. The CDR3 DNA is TGCGCCAGCAGCCACTGGGACAGGAGCGCAGATACGCAGTATTTT.

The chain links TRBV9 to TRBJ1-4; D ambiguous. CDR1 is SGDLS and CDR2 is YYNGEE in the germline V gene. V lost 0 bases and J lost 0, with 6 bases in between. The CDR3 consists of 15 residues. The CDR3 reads CASSVAGTTNEKLFF. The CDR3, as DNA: TGTGCCAGCAGCGTAGCGGGGACAACTAATGAAAAACTGTTTTTT.

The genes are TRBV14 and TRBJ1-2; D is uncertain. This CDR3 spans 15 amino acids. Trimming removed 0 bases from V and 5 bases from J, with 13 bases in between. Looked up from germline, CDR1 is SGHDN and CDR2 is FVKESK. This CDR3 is CASSQDFGKTYGYTF. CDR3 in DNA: TGTGCCAGCAGCCAAGATTTCGGGAAGACTTATGGCTACACCTTC. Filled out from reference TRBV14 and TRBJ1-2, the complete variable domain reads EAGVTQFPSHSVIEKGQTVTLRCDPISGHDNLYWYRRVMGKEIKFLLHFVKESKQDESGMPNNRFLAERTGGTYSTLKVQPAELEDSGVYFCASSQDFGKTYGYTFGSGTRLTVV.

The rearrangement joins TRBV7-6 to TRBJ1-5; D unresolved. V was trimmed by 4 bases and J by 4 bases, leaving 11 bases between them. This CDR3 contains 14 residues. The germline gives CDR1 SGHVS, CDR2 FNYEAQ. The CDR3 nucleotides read TGTGCCAGCAGCTCCGGAGGGCTTAATCAGCCCCAGCATTTT. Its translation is CASSSGGLNQPQHF.

The CDR3 spells CASSPYDRGSQETQYF. The CDR3 DNA follows: TGTGCCAGCAGCCCCTACGACAGGGGCTCGCAAGAGACCCAGTACTTC. The gene calls are TRBV3-1 (or the pseudogene TRBV3-2) and TRBJ2-5; 8 bases are a match to TRBD1. Germline V gives CDR1 LGHDT, CDR2 YNNKEL (reference sequence). The ends lost 4 bases at V and 2 bases at J; junction bases unmatched: 9. The CDR3 consists of 16 residues.

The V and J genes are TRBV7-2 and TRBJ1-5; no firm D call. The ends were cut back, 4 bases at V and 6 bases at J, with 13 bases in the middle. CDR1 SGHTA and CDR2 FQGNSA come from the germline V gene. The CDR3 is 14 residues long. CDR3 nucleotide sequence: TGTGCCAGCAGCTCCTCCAGTAGGAGTCAGCCCCAGCATTTT. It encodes CASSSSSRSQPQHF.

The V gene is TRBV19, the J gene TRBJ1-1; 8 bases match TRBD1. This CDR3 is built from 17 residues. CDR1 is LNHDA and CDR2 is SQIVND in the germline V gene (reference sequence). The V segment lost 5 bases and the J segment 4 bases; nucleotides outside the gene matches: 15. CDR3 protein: CASSWSFRGQRGTEAFF. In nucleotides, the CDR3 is TGTGCCAGTAGTTGGAGCTTCAGGGGGCAAAGGGGCACTGAAGCTTTCTTT. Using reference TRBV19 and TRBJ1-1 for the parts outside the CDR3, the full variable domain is DGGITQSPKYLFRKEGQNVTLSCEQNLNHDAMYWYRQDPGQGLRLIYYSQIVNDFQKGDIAEGYSVSREKKESFPLTVTSAQKNPTAFYLCASSWSFRGQRGTEAFFGQGTRLTVV.

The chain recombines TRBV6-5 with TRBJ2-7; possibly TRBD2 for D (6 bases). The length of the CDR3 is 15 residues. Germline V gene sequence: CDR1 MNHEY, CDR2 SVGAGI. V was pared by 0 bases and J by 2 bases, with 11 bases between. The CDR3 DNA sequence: TGTGCCAGCAGTTACTCTACGGGACTCCCCTACGAGCAGTACTTC. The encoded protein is CASSYSTGLPYEQYF.

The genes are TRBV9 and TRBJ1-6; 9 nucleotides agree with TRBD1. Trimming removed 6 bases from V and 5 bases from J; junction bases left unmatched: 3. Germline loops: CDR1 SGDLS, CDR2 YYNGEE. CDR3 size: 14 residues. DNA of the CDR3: TGTGCCAGCAACAGACAGGGGGATAATTCACCCCTCCACTTT. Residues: CASNRQGDNSPLHF. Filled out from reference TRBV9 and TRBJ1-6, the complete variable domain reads DSGVTQTPKHLITATGQRVTLRCSPRSGDLSVYWYQQSLDQGLQFLIQYYNGEERAKGNILERFSAQQFPDLHSELNLSSLELGDSALYFCASNRQGDNSPLHFGNGTRLTVT.

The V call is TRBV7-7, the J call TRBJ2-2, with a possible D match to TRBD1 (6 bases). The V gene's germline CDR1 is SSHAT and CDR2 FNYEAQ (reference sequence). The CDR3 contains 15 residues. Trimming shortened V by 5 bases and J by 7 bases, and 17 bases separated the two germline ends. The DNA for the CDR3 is TGTGCCAGCAGCAAAGACAGGTTAAATGGCGGGGAGCTGTTTTTT. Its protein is CASSKDRLNGGELFF.

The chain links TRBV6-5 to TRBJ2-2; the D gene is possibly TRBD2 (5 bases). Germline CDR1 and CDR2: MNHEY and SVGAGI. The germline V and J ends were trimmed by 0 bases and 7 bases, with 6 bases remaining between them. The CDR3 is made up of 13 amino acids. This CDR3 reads CASSYSRVGELFF. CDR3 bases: TGTGCCAGCAGTTACTCGAGGGTCGGGGAGCTGTTTTTT.